Listed below are T cell receptor beta chains from one sample, sequenced in a study of blood T cell repertoires in COVID-19. Sequencing used immunoSEQ multiplex PCR; TCRdb keeps in-frame clones, though not all of them. Among 150,000 or so clones listed, 80% to 90% were seen once. The sequencing input was peripheral blood. The source of these receptors is a human donor in a cohort sampled during active COVID-19. Each CDR3 is given with its conserved first and last residue.

TRBV9,TRBJ2-7,CASSVGSGTSYEQYF
TRBV6-2/TRBV6-3,TRBJ2-3,CASSLLTSGGAGTQYF
TRBV4-2,TRBJ2-1,CASSLDRYNEQFF
TRBV7-6,TRBJ2-3,CASSLGPADTQYF
TRBV7-9,TRBJ2-5,CASSYGATDRGTQYF
TRBV6-5,TRBJ1-6,CASTGTSYNSPLHF
TRBV6-5,TRBJ2-1,CASPRAGPFDEQFF
TRBV19,TRBJ1-4,CASSFGTGQTEKLFF
TRBV5-1,TRBJ2-5,CASSLSYSETQYF
TRBV5-4,TRBJ2-5,CASSLKGGQETQYF
TRBV5-4,TRBJ1-6,CASRRDRGNSPLHF
TRBV4-2,TRBJ2-3,CASSQESGTGGGTDTQYF
TRBV3-1/TRBV3-2,TRBJ1-4,CASSQGQVNEKLFF
TRBV7-2,TRBJ2-5,CASSGGLYQETQYF
TRBV19,TRBJ2-7,CASRRDGSSYEQYF
TRBV11-3,TRBJ2-1,CASSLGLGTGLYNEQFF
TRBV19,TRBJ2-2,CASTQGENTGELFF
TRBV19,TRBJ1-2,CASRKTGANEANYGYTF
TRBV6-5,TRBJ2-2,CASSYSTRKNTGELFF
TRBV13,TRBJ2-7,CASSRTTGLYEQYF
TRBV29-1,TRBJ2-5,CSVEDWTVLEEETQYF
TRBV7-2,TRBJ1-2,CASSPSLYGYTF
TRBV29-1,TRBJ1-5,CSVQGSNQPQHF
TRBV11-1,TRBJ2-5,CASSTGGGTGRTQYF
TRBV4-3,TRBJ1-2,CASSPQGPPNYGYTF
TRBV18,TRBJ2-3,CASSPTSGGAGRQYF
TRBV5-3,TRBJ2-7,CARSLARGQGRYEQYF
TRBV19,TRBJ1-5,CASSTTGGAGVPQHF
TRBV5-4,TRBJ2-3,CASSYSGGAPDTQYF
TRBV27,TRBJ2-7,CASSPPGTGGKFF
TRBV5-4,TRBJ1-1,CASSLDGSEAFF
TRBV5-6,TRBJ2-2,CASSLAGLANTGELFF
TRBV19,TRBJ1-1,CASSTQWSGGAFF
TRBV15,TRBJ1-5,CATSRDVTGTRVLWPQHF
TRBV4-3,TRBJ2-1,CASSRGRQSYNEQFF
TRBV28,TRBJ2-4,CASSRQRLAKNIQYF
TRBV19,TRBJ2-5,CASSPGGETQYF
TRBV18,TRBJ1-5,CASSPGSSNQPQHF
TRBV10-3,TRBJ2-6,CAISLRQGAADLSGANVLTF
TRBV7-2,TRBJ1-3,CASSLGGRGFGGNTIYF
TRBV21-1,TRBJ1-2,CASSKNHSYYGYTF
TRBV28,TRBJ1-1,CASSPPRLTNTEAFF
TRBV4-1,TRBJ1-1,CASSSRTGGLTEAFF
TRBV7-9,TRBJ1-2,CASSLAGGYGYTF
TRBV7-2,TRBJ1-2,CASSSLNYGYTF
TRBV7-2,TRBJ1-5,CASSLRASLGNQPQHF